A selection of T cell receptor beta chains follows, all from one sample in a study of T cell responses to AZD1222 COVID-19 vaccine. Assay used: immunoSEQ multiplex PCR; TCRdb lists only in-frame clones, some missing. The table has 60,000 to 65,000 clones, roughly 84% seen once. The sample consisted of peripheral blood, taken on day 0 of AZD1222 vaccination. Receptors were obtained from an adult in good health. Both conserved end residues are part of each CDR3. A D gene is named only where the DNA matches it firmly. Clone size is shown for a subset of rows, as once, few, many or a class of expanded clone.

d_gene,abundance,v_gene,j_gene,CDR3aa,CDR3nt
TRBD1,.,TRBV2,TRBJ1-2,CASRPGQGTWGYTF,TGTGCCAGCAGGCCGGGACAGGGGACGTGGGGCTACACCTTC
.,.,TRBV10-3,TRBJ2-2,CALQIRLTGELFF,TGTGCCCTCCAGATTCGTCTAACCGGGGAGCTGTTTTTT
.,.,TRBV7-2,TRBJ1-3,CASSQTRGSGNTIYF,TGTGCCAGCAGCCAGACGAGGGGCTCTGGAAACACCATATATTTT
TRBD1,.,TRBV7-2,TRBJ2-7,CASNAGTATYEQYF,TGTGCCAGCAACGCCGGGACAGCAACCTACGAGCAGTACTTC
TRBD2,.,TRBV11-2,TRBJ2-7,CASGAGDSYEQYF,TGTGCCAGCGGCGCGGGGGACTCATACGAGCAGTACTTC
.,.,TRBV7-2,TRBJ1-2,CASSLSPRGYGYTF,TGTGCCAGCAGCTTATCCCCCCGTGGGTATGGCTACACCTTC
TRBD1,.,TRBV4-3,TRBJ1-6,CASSQATTGNNSPLHF,TGCGCCAGCAGCCAAGCAACGACAGGGAATAATTCACCCCTCCACTTT
TRBD1,.,TRBV2,TRBJ2-3,CASSEPGQGTDTQYF,TGTGCCAGCAGTGAGCCGGGACAGGGTACAGATACGCAGTATTTT
.,few,TRBV6-4,TRBJ2-2,CASSAGEGANTGELFF,TGTGCCAGCAGCGCGGGTGAAGGGGCGAACACCGGGGAGCTGTTTTTT
.,.,TRBV19,TRBJ2-5,CASSIAGESQETQYF,TGTGCCAGTAGTATAGCAGGAGAAAGCCAAGAGACCCAGTACTTC
TRBD1,few,TRBV19,TRBJ2-1,CASSASAGQGLNEQFF,TGTGCCAGTAGTGCCTCAGCTGGACAGGGGCTTAATGAGCAGTTCTTC
.,.,TRBV5-1,TRBJ1-5,CASSLSSGEQQPQHF,TGCGCCAGCAGCTTAAGTTCAGGGGAACAACAGCCCCAGCATTTT
.,.,TRBV19,TRBJ2-1,CASSIGPGGSSTNEQFF,TGTGCCAGTAGTATAGGGCCCGGGGGAAGCAGTACGAATGAGCAGTTCTTC
.,once,TRBV18,TRBJ2-7,CASSPRDKSEQYF,TGTGCCAGCTCACCACGGGACAAAAGCGAGCAGTACTTC
TRBD2,.,TRBV11-2,TRBJ2-7,CASSMLRGGPYEQYF,TGTGCCAGCAGCATGCTGCGGGGGGGCCCCTACGAGCAGTACTTC
.,.,TRBV2,TRBJ2-3,CAPGQGRADTQYF,TGTGCTCCGGGGCAGGGTAGGGCAGATACGCAGTATTTT
.,.,TRBV10-3,TRBJ1-3,CAISESSPGMMGNTIYF,TGTGCCATCAGTGAGTCTTCCCCAGGGATGATGGGAAACACCATATATTTT
TRBD1,.,TRBV6-5,TRBJ1-5,CASRSTGASNQPQHF,TGTGCCAGCAGGTCGACAGGGGCGAGCAATCAGCCCCAGCATTTT
.,.,TRBV28,TRBJ1-5,CASSFRAGSDQPQHF,TGTGCCAGCAGTTTCCGGGCAGGATCGGATCAGCCCCAGCATTTT
.,.,TRBV20-1,TRBJ2-1,CSAYTADEQFF,TGCAGTGCTTACACCGCAGATGAGCAGTTCTTC
.,.,TRBV12-3/TRBV12-4,TRBJ1-4,CASSLDWSAKLFF,TGTGCCAGCAGTTTGGACTGGTCCGCGAAACTGTTTTTT
TRBD1,.,TRBV19,TRBJ1-6,CASQGAIRNSPLHF,TGTGCCAGCCAGGGGGCGATTCGCAATTCACCCCTCCACTTT
TRBD1,.,TRBV18,TRBJ1-2,CASSPGTGGANYGYTF,TGTGCCAGCTCACCCGGGACAGGAGGGGCTAACTATGGCTACACCTTC
TRBD1,few,TRBV19,TRBJ2-7,CASSMAGQGSYEQYF,TGTGCCAGTAGTATGGCCGGACAGGGGTCCTACGAGCAGTACTTC
.,.,TRBV24-1,TRBJ2-4,CATSGGAKNIQYF,TGTGCCACCAGTGGGGGAGCCAAAAACATTCAGTACTTC
.,.,TRBV2,TRBJ1-6,CASSPLKISALHF,TGTGCCAGCAGTCCTCTAAAGATTTCGGCCCTCCACTTT
.,.,TRBV7-2,TRBJ1-5,CASSFQVDSNQPQHF,TGTGCCAGCAGTTTCCAGGTGGATAGCAATCAGCCCCAGCATTTT
.,.,TRBV6-5,TRBJ2-7,CASSSTRFEEQYF,TGTGCCAGCAGTTCGACCCGTTTTGAGGAGCAGTACTTC
TRBD1,once,TRBV28,TRBJ1-5,CASSSGGRRNQPQHF,TGTGCCAGCAGTTCAGGGGGCAGGCGCAATCAGCCCCAGCATTTT
TRBD1,.,TRBV7-6,TRBJ1-2,CASSLQGAALYGYTF,TGTGCCAGCAGTCTGCAGGGGGCAGCGCTCTATGGCTACACCTTC